Listed below are T cell receptor beta chains from one sample, sequenced in a study of OX40 agonist ivuxolimab in advanced cancers. Generated by immunoSEQ multiplex PCR, the TCRdb table keeps only in-frame clones and is missing some. The top ten clones hold roughly a tenth of a sample with about 73,000 clones, under 95% of them seen once. This sample comprised CD4+ or CD8+ T cells sorted from blood, obtained in a trial of the OX40 agonist ivuxolimab. The receptors derive from an adult with an advanced solid tumor such as melanoma, head and neck, liver or kidney cancer. CDR3s include the opening cysteine and the closing phenylalanine or tryptophan. The order of the fields is clone size, J gene, V gene, D gene, CDR3 DNA, CDR3 protein. A D gene is named only where the DNA matches it firmly. Not every row has a clone size; where given, it reads once, few, many or a size class.

. | TRBJ2-1 | TRBV7-9 | TRBD2 | TGTGCCAGCAGCTCATTACCGGGACTATACAATGAGCAGTTCTTC | CASSSLPGLYNEQFF
. | TRBJ2-4 | TRBV5-5 | TRBD1 | TGTGCCAGCAGCTGGGGACCCGGGACAGACCTTCTAGCCAAAAACATTCAGTACTTC | CASSWGPGTDLLAKNIQYF
. | TRBJ1-1 | TRBV7-9 | . | TGTGCCAGCAGCTTAGCGACTTGGGACACTGAAGCTTTCTTT | CASSLATWDTEAFF
. | TRBJ2-5 | TRBV11-2 | TRBD2 | TGTGCCAGCAGGGTCCCGCGGCGGGGGGGTTTAGAGACCCAGTACTTC | CASRVPRRGGLETQYF
once | TRBJ2-7 | TRBV4-3 | . | TGCGCCAGCAGCCAAGATGCGGCGGGGGCCGACGAGCAGTACTTC | CASSQDAAGADEQYF
. | TRBJ1-4 | TRBV7-7 | . | TGTGCCAGCAGCTTTACGCCAGGGGAAGGTGAAAAACTGTTTTTT | CASSFTPGEGEKLFF
once | TRBJ2-5 | TRBV7-8 | . | TGTGCCAGTCTGAGAGGGGGACAAGAGACCCAGTACTTC | CASLRGGQETQYF
. | TRBJ2-2 | TRBV6-5 | . | TGTGCCAGCAGTTACGTCATAACCGGGGAGCTGTTTTTT | CASSYVITGELFF
once | TRBJ2-7 | TRBV6-5 | . | TGTGCCAGCCGCCTTGTCAGCCTTGCCTACGAGCAGTACTTC | CASRLVSLAYEQYF
. | TRBJ1-2 | TRBV5-1 | TRBD1 | TGCGCCAGCAGCCTCGACAGGGACGCTTATGGCTACACCTTC | CASSLDRDAYGYTF
. | TRBJ2-4 | TRBV19 | . | TGTGCCAGTAGAATTCGGGGAGAGGAAAACATTCAGTACTTC | CASRIRGEENIQYF
few | TRBJ1-1 | TRBV19 | . | TGTGCCGCAAAGATGGGGGCGGAAGCTTTCTTT | CAAKMGAEAFF
. | TRBJ2-1 | TRBV5-4 | . | TGTGCCAGCAGCTTACAGTTTGAGGTTCTTTTTTACAATGAGCAGTTCTTC | CASSLQFEVLFYNEQFF
once | TRBJ2-7 | TRBV19 | . | TGTGCCAGTAAACGGGGTTACGAGCAGTACTTC | CASKRGYEQYF
. | TRBJ1-1 | TRBV5-1 | . | TGCGCCAGCAGCTTCTTAGACAGGCAGAACACTGAAGCTTTCTTT | CASSFLDRQNTEAFF
. | TRBJ1-1 | TRBV19 | . | TGTGCCAGTAACAGTGGTGACACTGAAGCTTTCTTT | CASNSGDTEAFF
. | TRBJ2-2 | TRBV6-4 | . | TGTGCCAGCAGTGACAGGGTGAACACCGGGGAGCTGTTTTTT | CASSDRVNTGELFF
once | TRBJ2-7 | TRBV30 | . | TGTGCCTGGAGTGTATTAGTCGGCTCCTACGAGCAGTACTTC | CAWSVLVGSYEQYF
. | TRBJ2-5 | TRBV11-2 | . | TGTGCCAGCAGCTTAGTCGGAGATCAAGAGACCCAGTACTTC | CASSLVGDQETQYF
. | TRBJ2-7 | TRBV4-1 | . | TGCGCCAGCAGCCGACAGGACACTAGCTCCTACGAGCAGTACTTC | CASSRQDTSSYEQYF
. | TRBJ1-2 | TRBV13 | . | TGTGCCAGCAGCCCCGGCCCGACGGTCGGCTACACCTTC | CASSPGPTVGYTF
. | TRBJ1-6 | TRBV7-8 | . | TGTGCCAGCAGCTTCCTACGGGCCTCCGCTAATTCACCCCTCCACTTT | CASSFLRASANSPLHF
. | TRBJ1-4 | TRBV18 | TRBD1 | TGTGCCAGCTCACCATTGAGACAGGGAGGGGAACTGGCAACTAATGAAAAACTGTTTTTT | CASSPLRQGGELATNEKLFF
. | TRBJ2-2 | TRBV4-1 | TRBD1 | TGCGCCAGCAGCGGGGACAGGGGCACCGGGGAGCTGTTTTTT | CASSGDRGTGELFF
. | TRBJ1-1 | TRBV25-1 | . | TGTGCCAGCAGTGAATCACAAGTGGGCTTGAACACTGAAGCTTTCTTT | CASSESQVGLNTEAFF
once | TRBJ1-6 | TRBV7-9 | . | TGTGCCAGCAGCCCGGCGGGCTCCTATAATTCACCCCTCCACTTT | CASSPAGSYNSPLHF
. | TRBJ2-7 | TRBV6-5 | . | TGTGCCAGCAGTTCCGGGACGCTTAACTCCTACGAGCAGTACTTC | CASSSGTLNSYEQYF
. | TRBJ2-5 | TRBV5-1 | . | TGCGCCAGCAGCTCCTGGGGGCCAGAGACCCAGTACTTC | CASSSWGPETQYF
. | TRBJ1-1 | TRBV7-6 | . | TGTGCCAGCAGCTTAGTGGACGAAGGGAACACTGAAGCTTTCTTT | CASSLVDEGNTEAFF
. | TRBJ2-2 | TRBV10-1 | . | TGCGCCAGCAGTGAGTCGGGGACGTATAACACCGGGGAGCTGTTTTTT | CASSESGTYNTGELFF
. | TRBJ2-7 | TRBV9 | TRBD1 | TGTGCCAGCAGCTTCTCAGGGGGCTCCTACGAGCAGTACTTC | CASSFSGGSYEQYF
. | TRBJ2-2 | TRBV29-1 | . | TGCAGCGTTTGGGTTGACTTAGGGGAGCTGTTTTTT | CSVWVDLGELFF
. | TRBJ2-3 | TRBV13 | TRBD1 | TGTGCCAGCAGCCTGGGGACAGAGAGCACAGATACGCAGTATTTT | CASSLGTESTDTQYF
. | TRBJ2-2 | TRBV4-1 | TRBD1 | TGCGCCAGCAGCCAGATGGGACAGGGGCTCCCCGGGGAGCTGTTTTTT | CASSQMGQGLPGELFF
. | TRBJ1-4 | TRBV7-6 | . | TGTGCCAGCAGCTTAGAGGCCACCGGCAGCACTAATGAAAAACTGTTTTTT | CASSLEATGSTNEKLFF
. | TRBJ2-5 | TRBV6-5 | . | TGTGCCAGCAGTTACGGGGCTAGCGACCAAGAGACCCAGTACTTC | CASSYGASDQETQYF
. | TRBJ2-3 | TRBV6-5 | . | TGTGCCAGCAGTTACTCGGCCGAACAGGCGCAGTATTTT | CASSYSAEQAQYF